This T cell receptor (beta chain) came from a study of blood T cell repertoires in COVID-19. Study context: Both acute and convalescent COVID-19 samples were obtained from the United States, Italy and Spain. PBMCs, B-cell-depleted T cells, or T cells provided the cDNA or gDNA that made up the material.

Original data processing: From reference gene primer amplification, estimates of nucleated cell counts were derived. TCRdb's copy holds only in-frame clones and misses some; the assay was immunoSEQ multiplex PCR. The V and J calls and clone size come from that table; D and trimming were worked out from the DNA. The sample lists about 220,000 clones, around four fifths occurring once. This CDR3 comprises 14 residues. The germline V gene encodes CDR1 MNHEY and CDR2 SVGAGI. The junction had 5 bases not matched to a gene; V was cut back by 6 bases and J by 1 base. The sequence came from a woman aged 45-59 years with acute or convalescent COVID-19. The sequencing input was peripheral blood. The genes are TRBV6-5 and TRBJ1-1; 7 bases are shared with TRBD1. Written as DNA, the CDR3 is TGTGCCAGCAGCAACAGGGGCGCGAACACTGAAGCTTTCTTT. The encoded protein is CASSNRGANTEAFF.